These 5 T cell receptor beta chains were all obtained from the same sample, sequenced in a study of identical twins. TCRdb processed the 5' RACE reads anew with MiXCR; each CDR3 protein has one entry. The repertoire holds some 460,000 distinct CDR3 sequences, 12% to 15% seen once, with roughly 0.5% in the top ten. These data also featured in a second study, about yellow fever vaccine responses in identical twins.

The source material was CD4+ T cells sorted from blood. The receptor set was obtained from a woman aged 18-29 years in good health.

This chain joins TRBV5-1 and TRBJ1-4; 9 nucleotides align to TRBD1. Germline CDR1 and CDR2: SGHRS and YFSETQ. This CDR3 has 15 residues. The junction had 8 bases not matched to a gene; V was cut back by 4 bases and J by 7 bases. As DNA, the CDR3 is TGCGCCAGCAGCATAACAGGGGGCTCGGGTGAAAAACTGTTTTTT. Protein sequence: CASSITGGSGEKLFF.

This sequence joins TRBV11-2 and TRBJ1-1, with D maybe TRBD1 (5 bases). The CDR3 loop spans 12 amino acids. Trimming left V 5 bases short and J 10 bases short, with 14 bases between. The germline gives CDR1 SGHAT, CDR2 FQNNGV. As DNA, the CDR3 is TGTGCCAGCAGCCCGAGCGCGGGGGGAGCTTTCTTT. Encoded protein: CASSPSAGGAFF.

The CDR3 is CSANSRGNTGELFF. The CDR3 region has the DNA TGCAGTGCTAATAGTAGAGGGAACACCGGGGAGCTGTTTTTT. The J gene is TRBJ2-2, the V gene TRBV20-1; D not certain. Trimming removed 4 bases from V and 1 base from J, with 10 bases in between. This CDR3 is 14 amino acids long. Germline V CDR1 and CDR2: DFQATT, SNEGSKA (reference sequence).

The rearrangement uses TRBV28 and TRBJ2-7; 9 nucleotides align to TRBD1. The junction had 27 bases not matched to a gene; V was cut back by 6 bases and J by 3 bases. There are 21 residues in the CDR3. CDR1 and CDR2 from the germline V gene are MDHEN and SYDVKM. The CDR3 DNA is TGTGCCAGCAGCTTTATGGGGGGACAGGGTCTAGCCCCAACATCATACTACGAGCAGTACTTC. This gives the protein CASSFMGGQGLAPTSYYEQYF.

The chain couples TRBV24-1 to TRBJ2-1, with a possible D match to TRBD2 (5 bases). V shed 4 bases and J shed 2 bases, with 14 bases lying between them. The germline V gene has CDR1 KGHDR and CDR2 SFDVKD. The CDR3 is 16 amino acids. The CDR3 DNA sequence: TGTGCCACCAGTGACTCCAGCGGTCGCACCTACAATGAGCAGTTCTTC. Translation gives CATSDSSGRTYNEQFF.